Listed below are T cell receptor beta chains from one sample, sequenced in a study of OX40 agonist ivuxolimab in advanced cancers. Profiled with immunoSEQ multiplex PCR; TCRdb holds only in-frame clones, not every one. There are around 56,000 clones in the sample; 70% to 80% occur only once, and about 1.2% lies in the top ten. Sequencing was performed on CD4+ or CD8+ T cells sorted from blood, taken in a trial of the OX40 agonist ivuxolimab. Receptors were obtained from an adult with an advanced solid tumor such as melanoma, head and neck, liver or kidney cancer. The CDR3 runs from the conserved cysteine through the conserved F or W. Each record gives: D gene, J gene, clone size, V gene, CDR3 DNA, CDR3 protein. A D gene is named only where the DNA matches it firmly. Expanded clones are given a class, and other clones once, few, many or no size at all.

TRBD1 TRBJ2-7 NA TRBV5-5 TGTGCCAGCAGCTGGGGAAGGACAGGGGGTTACGAGCAGTACTTC CASSWGRTGGYEQYF
NA TRBJ2-7 NA TRBV5-1 TGCGCCAGCAGCAGTAGCGGTTCCTACGAGCAGTACTTC CASSSSGSYEQYF
TRBD1 TRBJ2-5 NA TRBV9 TGTGCCAGCACTCTCGGACAGGGGAAAGAGACCCAGTACTTC CASTLGQGKETQYF
TRBD1 TRBJ2-5 NA TRBV30 TGTGCCTGGTCTTCGGGACAGGGGACCATGGAGACCCAGTACTTC CAWSSGQGTMETQYF
NA TRBJ1-4 NA TRBV15 TGTGCCACCAGCCTTCCCCCCTCGAGGGGAGAGGGTGAAAAACTGTTTTTT CATSLPPSRGEGEKLFF
TRBD2 TRBJ2-5 NA TRBV14 TGTGCCAGCAGCGCGACTAGCGGGAGACAAGAGACCCAGTACTTC CASSATSGRQETQYF
TRBD2 TRBJ2-5 NA TRBV30 TGTGCCTGGAGTGTTCGGACTAGCGGGAGGGCGAGGGAGACCCAGTACTTC CAWSVRTSGRARETQYF
NA TRBJ2-2 NA TRBV6-5 TGTGCCATCAGTGAGTCGGTGGCCACCGGGGAGCTGTTTTTT CAISESVATGELFF
NA TRBJ2-7 few TRBV9 TGTGCCAGCAGGGTCACCCAATACAGGGTCCAAGGGCAGTACTTC CASRVTQYRVQGQYF
TRBD1 TRBJ2-7 NA TRBV6-5 TGTGCCAGCAGTTACGGACAGGGGGGGGAGCAGTACTTC CASSYGQGGEQYF
NA TRBJ1-1 NA TRBV10-2 TGCGCCAGCAGGAGGGACGGGAACACTGAAGCTTTCTTT CASRRDGNTEAFF
NA TRBJ2-6 NA TRBV11-3 TGTGCCACCATGGGCTCTGGGGCCAACGTCCTGACTTTC CATMGSGANVLTF
TRBD1 TRBJ1-1 few TRBV29-1 TGCAGCGTCCAACAGGGGAGCACTGAAGCTTTCTTT CSVQQGSTEAFF
TRBD2 TRBJ2-1 NA TRBV9 TGTGCCAGCAGCGTAGTCAGCGGGAGCAATGAGCAGTTCTTC CASSVVSGSNEQFF
NA TRBJ2-3 few TRBV5-1 TGCGCCAGCAGCGGGGCGTCTCGGGGCACAGATACGCAGTATTTT CASSGASRGTDTQYF
TRBD1 TRBJ1-1 NA TRBV29-1 TGCAGCGGCTTAGGACAGGGGGCAACTGAAGCTTTCTTT CSGLGQGATEAFF
NA TRBJ2-1 NA TRBV5-6 TGTGCCAGCTTTAGGGAGCCCATCGGTGAGCAGTTCTTC CASFREPIGEQFF
NA TRBJ1-5 many TRBV21-1 TGTGCCAGCAACCCAGACAGGGGGCCATGTCAGCCCCAGCATTTT CASNPDRGPCQPQHF
NA TRBJ2-3 NA TRBV9 TGTGCCAGCAGCGTCTGGGCGATCACAGATACGCAGTATTTT CASSVWAITDTQYF
NA TRBJ2-1 few TRBV28 TGTGCCAGCAGCTTAGGGACCCCCCATGAGCAGTTCTTC CASSLGTPHEQFF
NA TRBJ2-4 NA TRBV5-5 TGTGCCAGCAGCTTGGGGACGTCCGTAGCCAAAAACATTCAGTACTTC CASSLGTSVAKNIQYF
TRBD2 TRBJ2-7 NA TRBV7-8 TGTGCCAGCAGCTTATCGCTAGCGGGTAGAGAGCAGTACTTC CASSLSLAGREQYF
NA TRBJ2-6 NA TRBV30 TGTGCCGGCCTACAGAGCTCTGGGGCCAACGTCCTGACTTTC CAGLQSSGANVLTF
NA TRBJ2-7 NA TRBV19 TGTGCCAGTAGTAGGAACAGGGAAGGATACGAGCAGTACTTC CASSRNREGYEQYF
NA TRBJ2-1 few TRBV19 TGTGCCAGTAGTACCGAGACAGGAACCTACAATGAGCAGTTCTTC CASSTETGTYNEQFF
NA TRBJ1-1 NA TRBV6-5 TGTGCCAGCAGTTATGGTCAACCGAACACTGAAGCTTTCTTT CASSYGQPNTEAFF
TRBD1 TRBJ2-5 NA TRBV7-8 TGTGCCAGCAGCCCCTGGACAGGGGAAGAGACCCAGTACTTC CASSPWTGEETQYF
NA TRBJ2-7 few TRBV6-6 TGTGCCAGCAGTGCGTGGAACGAGCAGTACTTC CASSAWNEQYF
NA TRBJ2-7 NA TRBV13 TGTGCCAGCAGCCGACAGGTGGGATTCTACTTC CASSRQVGFYF
NA TRBJ2-2 NA TRBV28 TGTGCCAGCAGGCTGGACGGGAGCACCGGGGAGCTGTTTTTT CASRLDGSTGELFF
TRBD1 TRBJ1-2 NA TRBV28 TGTGCCAGCAGGTATCAGGGGGCGGTGTATGGCTACACCTTC CASRYQGAVYGYTF
TRBD1 TRBJ1-6 NA TRBV5-8 TGTGCCAGCAGCGGCGACAGGGTAGTTGGGCCTAATTCACCCCTCCACTTT CASSGDRVVGPNSPLHF
NA TRBJ2-3 once TRBV2 TGTGCCAGCAGTGAAGAGGGCGTCGGAGGAGATACGCAGTATTTT CASSEEGVGGDTQYF